Following are 3 T cell receptor delta chains from one sample sequenced in a study of gammadelta T cells in human blood. TCRdb re-analyzed the RT-PCR reads via CATT. The sample includes almost 800 delta-chain clones, around 51% of them seen just once. The sample was Vgamma9Vdelta2 gamma-delta T cells from infant blood. These receptors were collected from a human donor.

Note on this clone: The TCRdb protein, from a much larger clone, departs from this DNA's translation at residue 10, likely by read error; the protein shown derives from the DNA. This chain joins TRDV2 and TRDJ3; 10 positions match TRDD3. The germline CDR1 and CDR2 sequences are GEAIGNYY and EKD. There are 17 residues in the CDR3. V lost 2 bases and J lost 5; bases outside the gene matches: 5. CDR3 coding DNA: TGTGCCTGTGACAGTACTGGGGGATCCCGGGACACCCGACAGATGTTTTTC. It encodes CACDSTGGSRDTRQMFF.

This chain links TRDV2 with TRDJ1; the match to TRDD3 covers 10 bases. The CDR3 has 15 residues. With 2 bases clipped from V and 4 bases from J, the junction kept 6 bases outside the gene matches. Germline-derived CDR1 and CDR2 are GEAIGNYY and EKD. The CDR3 sequence: CACDMLGDISDKLIF. In DNA form, the CDR3 reads TGTGCCTGTGACATGCTGGGGGATATTAGCGATAAACTCATCTTT.

To note about this clone: A far larger clone is one nucleotide away, so this likely arose from a read error. Other DNA sequences from this sample encode an identical CDR3 as well. The chain has TRDV2 and TRDJ3; 12 bases are shared with TRDD3. Germline V gene data show CDR1 as GEAIGNYY and CDR2 as EKD. The CDR3 is 23 residues long. The CDR3 region has the DNA TGTGCCTGTGACACAGCGGGTCTACTGGGGGATACCCGGAGCTCCTGGGACACACGACAGATGTTTTTC. It codes for CACDTAGLLGDTRSSWDTRQMFF.